A single sample gave rise to the 26 T cell receptor beta chains below, sequenced in a study of blood T cells in healthy people across ages. A sample-barcoded 5' primer and a J-beta primer mix were used in a second PCR of roughly 7 to 11 cycles. TCRdb processed the 5' RACE reads anew with MiXCR; each CDR3 protein has one entry. The data contain around 1.1 million distinct CDR3 sequences, roughly two fifths of them singletons. Sequenced material: blood. Every receptor here comes from a man aged 18 to 35 in good health.

The chain recombines TRBV4-1 with TRBJ1-5; D ambiguous. Germline V gene lookup returns CDR1 MGHRA and CDR2 YSYEKL. Trimming pared 3 bases from V and 5 bases from J, leaving 14 bases between. This CDR3 is 15 amino acids long. The CDR3 protein is CASSQGFRSDQPQHF. In DNA form, the CDR3 reads TGCGCCAGCAGCCAGGGGTTCCGGTCTGATCAGCCCCAGCATTTT.

The gene calls are TRBV11-2 and TRBJ2-7, with 7 bases identical to TRBD1. CDR1 SGHAT and CDR2 FQNNGV come from the germline V gene. The CDR3 covers 15 residues. Losses at the gene ends were 3 bases for V and 7 bases for J; bases not matched to a gene: 12. The DNA of the CDR3 is TGTGCCAGCAGCTTGATGGGGACAGCCGACAATGAGCAGTACTTC. This gives the protein CASSLMGTADNEQYF.

This clonotype was detected a few times. This chain joins TRBV27 and TRBJ2-3; D is undetermined. This CDR3 spans 14 amino acids. Germline assignment: CDR1 MNHEY and CDR2 SMNVEV (reference sequence). V was pared by 5 bases and J by 2 bases, with 11 bases between. As DNA, the CDR3 is TGTGCCAGCAGTCTCAGGTACCCCACAGATACGCAGTATTTT. It specifies CASSLRYPTDTQYF.

This clonotype was detected only a few times. V usage is TRBV29-1 and J usage is TRBJ1-1; no clear D. The CDR3 extends over 14 amino acids. V was trimmed by 5 bases and J by 1 base, leaving 14 bases between them. Per germline, CDR1 SQVTM and CDR2 ANQGSEA. CDR3 amino acids: CSVLYGLSNTEAFF. The CDR3 coding sequence is TGCAGCGTTTTGTATGGTCTTTCGAACACTGAAGCTTTCTTT.

This clonotype was recorded at least ten times. V and J are TRBV6-4 and TRBJ2-3, with TRBD1 identical over 10 bases. V gave up 3 bases and J gave up 4 bases; unmatched junction bases: 1. CDR1 is MRHNA, CDR2 SNTAGT, per germline. This CDR3 has 14 residues. CDR3 amino acids: CASSEGQGPDTQYF. CDR3 nucleotides: TGTGCCAGCAGTGAGGGACAGGGGCCAGATACGCAGTATTTT.

The chain employs TRBV6-6 and TRBJ2-5; D call uncertain. V lost 1 base and J lost 5, with 8 bases in between. CDR1 is MNHNY and CDR2 is SVGAGI in the germline V gene (reference sequence). This CDR3 contains 13 residues. CDR3 coding DNA: TGTGCCAGCAGTTACTTCTACGAGGAGACCCAGTACTTC. Translated, it gives CASSYFYEETQYF.

This clonotype came up a few times. This rearrangement joins TRBV27 to TRBJ1-1; 8 bases are shared with TRBD1. Germline CDR1 and CDR2: MNHEY and SMNVEV (reference sequence). V lost 8 bases, J lost 4 bases, and 12 bases stayed unmatched. This CDR3 comprises 15 residues. CDR3 nucleotide sequence: TGTGCCAGCGACCGATACAGGGGGTCGGCCACTGAAGCTTTCTTT. Protein: CASDRYRGSATEAFF.

This clonotype appeared many times. V is TRBV6-2 or TRBV6-3 and J is TRBJ2-1; a weak D match, TRBD1 (5 bases). The CDR3 covers 18 residues. Trimming removed 5 bases at V and 3 bases at J, with 23 bases between. Germline CDR1 reads MNHEY; CDR2 reads SVGEGT. DNA of the CDR3: TGTGCCAGCAGTCCCATCCTCCTAGATGGACATAACTACAATGAGCAGTTCTTC. Its translation: CASSPILLDGHNYNEQFF.

This chain joins TRBV7-9 and TRBJ1-1; D gene uncertain. CDR3 length: 15 amino acids. Trimming left V 5 bases short and J 3 bases short, with 16 bases between. Germline values: CDR1 SEHNR, CDR2 FQNEAQ (reference sequence). The CDR3 DNA reads as TGTGCCAGCAGCGAGGTAGGCCAACGGGACACTGAAGCTTTCTTT. Amino acid sequence: CASSEVGQRDTEAFF.

The chain employs TRBV6-6 and TRBJ2-2, with a tentative D call TRBD1 (6 bases). V dropped 6 bases and J dropped 1 base, with 12 bases sitting between them. The germline V gene has CDR1 MNHNY and CDR2 SVGAGI (reference sequence). The CDR3 has 15 amino acids. CDR3 sequence (DNA): TGTGCCAGCAGCCGGACAGTGAGGAACACCGGGGAGCTGTTTTTT. It codes for CASSRTVRNTGELFF.

This clonotype turned up a few times. The CDR3 sequence is CASSLGPGIETQYF. The CDR3 coding sequence is TGCGCCAGCAGCTTGGGACCAGGGATAGAGACCCAGTACTTC. The chain employs TRBV5-1 and TRBJ2-5; weak D call: TRBD1 (5 bases). The CDR3 is made up of 14 amino acids. V was shortened by 0 bases and J by 4 bases, with 10 bases between the two germline ends. Per the germline V gene, CDR1 is SGHRS and CDR2 is YFSETQ.

The chain combines TRBV12-3 or TRBV12-4 with TRBJ1-4; D is uncertain. The V and J ends lost 6 bases and 14 bases respectively, with 19 bases between them. There are 13 residues in the CDR3. CDR3 DNA sequence: TGTGCCAGCAGAGGTGCAGCGACTTACTCCCTGTTTTTT. Translated: CASRGAATYSLFF.

This chain links TRBV6-2 or TRBV6-3 with TRBJ1-2; 8 bases fit TRBD1. The CDR3 totals 15 residues. J gave up 2 bases and V 6 bases, and 8 bases lay outside the gene matches. Germline loops: CDR1 MNHEY, CDR2 SVGEGT. The CDR3 spells CASRPSGGRNYGYTF. The CDR3 DNA reads TGTGCCAGCAGGCCCTCAGGGGGCAGAAACTATGGCTACACCTTC.

The rearrangement joins TRBV3-1 to TRBJ1-5; D may be TRBD1 (5 bases). Trimming cost V 4 bases and J 5 bases, with 12 bases left between them. Germline CDR1 and CDR2: LGHDT and YNNKEL (reference sequence). The CDR3 spans 14 residues. This CDR3 is CASSPGTKDQPQHF. Here the CDR3 DNA reads TGTGCCAGCAGCCCCGGGACCAAAGATCAGCCCCAGCATTTT.

This clonotype has a handful of counts. V gene TRBV12-3 or TRBV12-4 combines with J gene TRBJ1-1; perhaps TRBD1 as D (6 bases). CDR3 length: 14 amino acids. Trimming removed 7 bases from V and 0 bases from J, with 12 bases in between. The CDR3 bases are TGTGCCAGCATCGAGGGGGAAATGAACACTGAAGCTTTCTTT. It is translated as CASIEGEMNTEAFF.

This clonotype was counted a few times. This sequence joins TRBV7-9 and TRBJ1-2; 7 nucleotides match TRBD1. This CDR3 has 14 amino acids. Germline loops: CDR1 SEHNR, CDR2 FQNEAQ (reference sequence). After removal of 4 bases from V and 7 bases from J, the junction contained 9 bases not matched to a gene. CDR3 residues: CASSWQGVSLGYTF. CDR3 nucleotide sequence: TGTGCCAGCAGCTGGCAGGGGGTCAGTCTTGGCTACACCTTC.

This clonotype was seen a handful of times. The rearrangement links TRBV12-3 or TRBV12-4 to TRBJ1-5; D gene uncertain. This CDR3 region has 19 residues. The V and J ends lost 5 bases and 1 base respectively, with 24 bases between them. The CDR3 sequence: CASSTTEGPVGISNQPQHF. CDR3 bases: TGTGCCAGCAGTACCACAGAGGGCCCCGTAGGGATAAGCAATCAGCCCCAGCATTTT.

This chain links TRBV11-3 with TRBJ2-1; the D gene could be TRBD1 or TRBD2 (5 bases each). Germline V gene lookup returns CDR1 SGHNT and CDR2 YENEEA. The CDR3 covers 16 residues. V shed 1 base and J shed 2 bases, with 12 bases lying between them. The CDR3 here is CASSLGLRGPYNEQFF. The CDR3 DNA reads as TGTGCCAGCAGCTTAGGGCTTCGGGGCCCCTACAATGAGCAGTTCTTC. Full variable domain (missing parts from reference TRBV11-3 and TRBJ2-1): EAGVVQSPRYKIIEKKQPVAFWCNPISGHNTLYWYLQNLGQGPELLIRYENEEAVDDSQLPKDRFSAERLKGVDSTLKIQPAELGDSAVYLCASSLGLRGPYNEQFFGPGTRLTVL.

There are a few counts of this clonotype. The chain recombines TRBV3-1 with TRBJ2-1; TRBD2 agrees at 8 bases. The germline V gene encodes CDR1 LGHDT and CDR2 YNNKEL (reference sequence). The CDR3 consists of 15 residues. Germline trimming cut 4 bases from V and 4 bases from J; bases unmatched to any gene: 6. The CDR3 here is CASSLPGLEYNEQFF. CDR3 nucleotide sequence: TGTGCCAGCAGCCTCCCGGGACTAGAATACAATGAGCAGTTCTTC.

This clonotype was counted only a few times. J is TRBJ1-5 and V is TRBV20-1, with D maybe TRBD1 (5 bases). Germline assignment: CDR1 DFQATT and CDR2 SNEGSKA (reference sequence). There are 16 residues in the CDR3. V was clipped by 0 bases and J by 4 bases, with 16 bases between them. CDR3: CSARDRKQGLNQPQHF. The CDR3 DNA reads TGCAGTGCTAGAGATCGAAAGCAGGGACTAAATCAGCCCCAGCATTTT.

J is TRBJ2-7 and V is TRBV7-6; D unclear. The assigned J gene may be wrong: the sequence end matches TRBJ2-5 better. CDR3 size: 14 residues. CDR1 is SGHVS, CDR2 FNYEAQ, per germline. The CDR3: CASSSNSAGETQYF. DNA of the CDR3: TGTGCCAGCAGCTCAAACTCCGCTGGGGAGACCCAGTACTTC.

This rearrangement joins TRBV20-1 to TRBJ2-5; the D is unclear. The CDR3 runs 14 residues. Per germline, CDR1 DFQATT and CDR2 SNEGSKA (reference sequence). V was pared by 2 bases and J by 0 bases, with 10 bases between. The CDR3 reads CSARHPGNQETQYF. CDR3 DNA: TGCAGTGCTAGACATCCTGGGAACCAAGAGACCCAGTACTTC.

The sample holds one count of this clonotype. V usage is TRBV5-8 and J usage is TRBJ2-1, with D possibly TRBD1 on 5 matching bases. Looked up from germline, CDR1 is SGHTS and CDR2 is YDEGEE. The V gene lost 6 bases and the J gene lost 4 bases, with 17 bases spanning the gap. CDR3 length: 15 residues. The CDR3 sequence is CASNFRGGVYNEQFF. The CDR3 bases are TGTGCCAGCAACTTTAGGGGCGGTGTTTACAATGAGCAGTTCTTC.

Concerning this clonotype itself: One end of the junction fails to match germline, which may point to a read error. The chain links TRBV3-1 to TRBJ2-5; 7 nucleotides line up with TRBD1. The J call may be mistaken, given a closer DNA end match to TRBJ2-7. Germline CDR1 reads LGHDT; CDR2 reads YNNKEL (reference sequence). This CDR3 has 14 amino acids. The CDR3 sequence is CASSLGQDSDEQYF. The CDR3 nucleotides read TGTGCCAGCAGCCTAGGACAGGACTCCGACGAGCAGTACTTC.

The J gene is TRBJ2-7, the V gene TRBV7-9, with TRBD1 identical over 10 bases. The tail of the sequence fits TRBJ2-4 better, so the J call may be wrong. The CDR3 length is 16 residues. Per germline, CDR1 SEHNR and CDR2 FQNEAQ (reference sequence). The CDR3 nucleotides are TGTGCCAGCACCCATTGGGACAGGGGTATAGAAAACATTCAGTACTTC. As protein: CASTHWDRGIENIQYF.

The chain combines TRBV3-1 with TRBJ2-1, with 9 bases lining up with TRBD1. The CDR3 is 18 residues long. J was trimmed by 1 base and V by 5 bases; bases with no gene match: 12. Germline V gene data show CDR1 as LGHDT and CDR2 as YNNKEL (reference sequence). CDR3 residues: CASSLTTGGIGSYNEQFF. In DNA, the CDR3 is TGTGCCAGCAGCTTAACAACAGGGGGCATTGGATCCTACAATGAGCAGTTCTTC.